Listed here are 7 T cell receptor beta chains from one sample, sequenced in a study of Graves' ophthalmopathy and Graves' hyperthyroidism. Amplification from RNA transcripts yielded the TCR beta CDR3 regions. First-round RT-PCR with HTBI primers preceded a second-round multiplex PCR. TCRdb redid the calling of the multiplex PCR reads with MiXCR, one entry per CDR3 protein. The sample shows about 1.1 million distinct CDR3 sequences, about 35% of them seen only once. The sample was peripheral blood or thyroid tissue (not recorded which). These receptors were collected from an adult man with Graves' hyperthyroidism.

V usage is TRBV14 and J usage is TRBJ1-6; TRBD1 is a possible D gene (6 bases). In germline, CDR1 is SGHDN, CDR2 FVKESK. The CDR3 sequence is 18 residues long. Trimming pared 4 bases from V and 1 base from J, leaving 17 bases between. The CDR3, as DNA: TGTGCCAGCAGCCCCGCCGGACAGTTTTCTTCCTATAATTCACCCCTCCACTTT. As protein: CASSPAGQFSSYNSPLHF.

The chain carries TRBV7-7 and TRBJ2-7; D unclear. Looked up from germline, CDR1 is SSHAT and CDR2 is FNYEAQ (reference sequence). The CDR3 length is 18 residues. Between the trimmed V and J ends, which lost 5 bases and 2 bases, there was a span of 25 bases. CDR3 amino acids: CASSLFDPGARLTYEQYF. In DNA, the CDR3 is TGTGCCAGCAGCCTATTCGACCCGGGCGCCAGATTGACCTACGAGCAGTACTTC.

The chain joins TRBV2 to TRBJ2-7, with a weak D call TRBD2 (5 bases). Germline-derived CDR1 and CDR2 are SNHLY and FYNNEI. V gave up 8 bases and J gave up 2 bases, with 13 bases separating them. This CDR3 is 13 amino acids long. The CDR3 sequence is CASVQGLTYEQYF. In DNA form, the CDR3 reads TGTGCCAGCGTACAAGGACTCACCTACGAGCAGTACTTC.

This clonotype was recorded a few times. V is TRBV10-3 and J is TRBJ2-2; no reliable D call. Per the germline V gene, CDR1 is ENHRY and CDR2 is SYGVKD. The CDR3 has 14 amino acids. Deletions cut 4 bases from V and 5 bases from J, with 11 bases between. This chain's CDR3 is CAISAFGLTGELFF. The CDR3 DNA reads as TGTGCCATCAGTGCCTTTGGTTTAACCGGGGAGCTGTTTTTT.

This clonotype has ten or more counts. DNA of the CDR3: TGTGCCAGCAGTGAATGGCGGGGCGCGCCGGGGGGCTACACCTTC. This gives the protein CASSEWRGAPGGYTF. The genes are TRBV25-1 and TRBJ1-2, with D possibly matching TRBD1 (5 bases). Trimming stripped 1 base from V and 8 bases from J, with 17 bases between. This CDR3 has 15 residues. The germline V gene has CDR1 MGHDK and CDR2 SYGVNS.

This clonotype was seen many times. V usage is TRBV2 and J usage is TRBJ1-2; 7 bases match TRBD1. In germline, CDR1 is SNHLY, CDR2 FYNNEI. The CDR3 is 14 residues long. The V gene end was trimmed by 5 bases and the J gene end by 4 bases; junction bases not matched to a gene: 7. CDR3 sequence reads: CASSPTGTVYGYTF. CDR3 in DNA: TGTGCCAGCAGTCCGACAGGGACCGTCTATGGCTACACCTTC.

This clonotype was observed many times. CDR3 coding DNA: TGTGCCAGCAGTACCAAAGAGACCCAGTACTTC. It translates to CASSTKETQYF. The V call is TRBV12-3 or TRBV12-4, the J call TRBJ2-5; D is uncertain. V was clipped by 5 bases and J by 3 bases, with 4 bases between them. This CDR3 has 11 amino acids.